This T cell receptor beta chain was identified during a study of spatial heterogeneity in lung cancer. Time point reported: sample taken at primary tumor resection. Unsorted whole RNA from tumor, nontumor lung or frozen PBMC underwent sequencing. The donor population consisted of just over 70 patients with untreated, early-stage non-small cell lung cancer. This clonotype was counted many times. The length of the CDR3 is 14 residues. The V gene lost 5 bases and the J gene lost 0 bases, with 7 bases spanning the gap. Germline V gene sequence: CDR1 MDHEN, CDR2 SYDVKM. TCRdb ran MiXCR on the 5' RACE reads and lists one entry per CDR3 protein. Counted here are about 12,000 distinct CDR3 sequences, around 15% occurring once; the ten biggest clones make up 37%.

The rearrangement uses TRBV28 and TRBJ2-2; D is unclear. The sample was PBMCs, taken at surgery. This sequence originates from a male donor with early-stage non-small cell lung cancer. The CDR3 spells CASSDTSNTGELFF. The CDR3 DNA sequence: TGTGCCAGCAGTGACACCTCGAACACCGGGGAGCTGTTTTTT.